This T cell receptor (beta chain) was observed in a study of blood T cell repertoires in COVID-19. Turning to the study itself: Acute-phase and convalescent COVID-19 samples originated in the United States, Italy and Spain. From T cells, B-cell-depleted T cells, or PBMCs came the material, which was cDNA or gDNA.

CDR1 and CDR2 from the germline V gene are SGHTA and FQGNSA. V lost 6 bases and J lost 5; bases outside the gene matches: 6. This CDR3 contains 14 residues. This clone has more than one count but fewer than ten. The authors' processing: Amplified reference gene primers provided the basis for estimating nucleated cell counts. TCRdb's copy holds only in-frame clones and misses some; the assay was immunoSEQ multiplex PCR. The DNA was the basis for D and trimming; V, J and clone size are from that table. The sample holds 200,000 to 250,000 clones, approximately 84% seen once. The genes are TRBV7-2 and TRBJ2-3; 9 bases map to TRBD2. The material sequenced was peripheral blood. The clonotype comes from a woman of 80 years or more with acute or convalescent COVID-19. CDR3 DNA: TGTGCCAGCAGGCGGGGGGGCGGGGAAGATACGCAGTATTTT. Translation: CASRRGGGEDTQYF.